The clone carrying this T cell receptor beta chain was counted only a few times. Its antigen is undetermined. CDR3 length: 16 residues. With V trimmed by 3 bases and J by 0 bases, 5 bases remained unmatched. From germline, CDR1 is SGDLS and CDR2 YYNGEE. The sample originates from a study of beta chain features in type 1 diabetes. Sequenced material consisted of expressed TCRB transcripts (all of the isolated RNA was reverse transcribed). Clones were read by immunoSEQ multiplex PCR, and TCRdb kept only the in-frame ones, dropping some. The sample comprises under 300,000 clones, approximately 10% of which are singletons, and around 0.017% rests with the top ten. Study outcomes and limitations: Patients with Type 1 diabetes showed moderately but significantly shorter TCRB CDR3s in all four CD4+ subsets.

Material: naive CD4+ T cells from blood. This sequence originates from a man under 40 with type 1 diabetes. The chain carries TRBV9 and TRBJ2-2; 7 bases are shared with TRBD1. The CDR3 bases are TGTGCCAGCAGCGCGACCGGGACAGCGAACACCGGGGAGCTGTTTTTT. It yields the protein CASSATGTANTGELFF.